This entry is about one T cell receptor (beta chain). This entry is derived from a study of blood T cell repertoires in COVID-19. Libraries were prepared by immunoSEQ multiplex PCR; TCRdb keeps only in-frame clonotypes and omits some of them. Found here are roughly 110,000 clones, 65% to 80% of them singletons; the top ten hold over 4%. The CDR3 totals 18 residues. CDR1 is MNHEY and CDR2 is SMNVEV in the germline V gene (reference sequence). Losses at the gene ends were 5 bases for V and 3 bases for J; bases not matched to a gene: 16. The origin of this receptor is a man aged 70-80 years with acute or convalescent COVID-19. The gene calls are TRBV27 and TRBJ2-7, with TRBD1 identical over 10 bases. What was sequenced was peripheral blood. CDR3 protein: CASSLILPGQGNNYEQYF. CDR3 bases: TGTGCCAGCAGTCTCATACTACCGGGACAGGGGAACAACTACGAGCAGTACTTC.